This T cell receptor beta chain originates from a study of cytomegalovirus exposure and HLA in healthy donors. Broader study findings: The study recorded 164 TCR beta chains that were cytomegalovirus-associated. Reports described diagnosis of cytomegalovirus status by the classifier as highly specific and sensitive. The tendency of first-cohort TCR clusters to co-occur in the 120 or so validation repertoires was identified by a subsequent analysis.

The V segment lost 8 bases and the J segment 3 bases; nucleotides outside the gene matches: 4. The length of the CDR3 is 12 residues. Germline assignment: CDR1 MNHEY and CDR2 SMNVEV (reference sequence). On this clone itself: Its antigen is currently unknown.

Sequencing was performed with immunoSEQ multiplex PCR; in TCRdb, only in-frame clones are kept and a portion is missing. The sample lists over 90,000 clones; about 95% were seen once. The donors were part of the validation cohort, which consisted of under 150 subjects and was separate from the first cohort of several hundred subjects. Input material: PBMCs. The receptor was isolated from a woman younger than 35 in good health and CMV-seronegative. J is TRBJ2-7 and V is TRBV27; 7 positions match TRBD1. In nucleotides, the CDR3 is TGTGCCAGCCAGGGGGTCAACTACGAGCAGTACTTC. Translation: CASQGVNYEQYF.